These 15 T cell receptor beta chains originate from one sample sequenced in a study of blood T cell repertoires in COVID-19. Generated by immunoSEQ multiplex PCR, the TCRdb table keeps only in-frame clones and is missing some. The table has 200,000 to 250,000 clones, about nine tenths seen once. Sequenced input: peripheral blood. The receptors derive from a man in his sixties who had recovered from COVID-19.

This chain uses TRBV6-6 with TRBJ1-5; 7 bases line up with TRBD1. The CDR3 loop spans 14 amino acids. From germline, CDR1 is MNHNY and CDR2 SVGAGI (reference sequence). V lost 5 bases and J lost 2; bases outside the gene matches: 3. CDR3 DNA sequence: TGTGCCAGCAGTACCGGACAGGGCAATCAGCCCCAGCATTTT. Translating it yields CASSTGQGNQPQHF.

The CDR3 sequence is CASSLSPRASGNTIYF. The CDR3 region has the DNA TGCGCCAGCAGCTTGTCTCCGCGGGCGTCCGGAAACACCATATATTTT. The chain carries TRBV5-1 and TRBJ1-3; D gene uncertain. Looked up from germline, CDR1 is SGHRS and CDR2 is YFSETQ. The CDR3 has 16 amino acids. V was pared by 1 base and J by 4 bases, with 15 bases between.

The genes are TRBV28 and TRBJ1-2; D may be TRBD1 (6 bases). V lost 6 bases, J lost 5 bases, and 13 bases lay in between. Germline loops: CDR1 MDHEN, CDR2 SYDVKM. This CDR3 has 13 residues. The CDR3 coding sequence is TGTGCCAGCAGCCGAGGGGGGGTGTATGGCTACACCTTC. Protein product: CASSRGGVYGYTF.

V is TRBV5-1 and J is TRBJ1-1, with D perhaps TRBD1 (5 bases). The V end was cut by 5 bases, the J end by 4 bases, with 12 bases between. Germline V CDR1 and CDR2: SGHRS, YFSETQ. CDR3 length: 13 amino acids. CDR3 protein: CASRFQGSTEAFF. In DNA, the CDR3 is TGCGCCAGCAGGTTTCAGGGTTCCACTGAAGCTTTCTTT.

The chain has TRBV7-9 and TRBJ1-5, with D maybe TRBD1 (6 bases). Germline V gene lookup returns CDR1 SEHNR and CDR2 FQNEAQ (reference sequence). The ends were cut back, 5 bases at V and 5 bases at J, with 10 bases in the middle. This CDR3 contains 13 residues. The CDR3 DNA sequence: TGTGCCAGCAGCGCGACAGGAGATCAGCCCCAGCATTTT. This encodes CASSATGDQPQHF. Full variable domain (remainder filled in from reference TRBV7-9 and TRBJ1-5): DTGVSQNPRHKITKRGQNVTFRCDPISEHNRLYWYRQTLGQGPEFLTYFQNEAQLEKSRLLSDRFSAERPKGSFSTLEIQRTEQGDSAMYLCASSATGDQPQHFGDGTRLSIL.

The chain employs TRBV10-1 and TRBJ2-3; D remains ambiguous. Trimming took 2 bases from V and 1 from J, leaving 4 bases between them. The germline CDR1 and CDR2 sequences are WNHNN and SYGVQD (reference sequence). This CDR3 is 13 amino acids long. The CDR3, as DNA: TGCGCCAGCAGTGAGCAGGGCACAGATACGCAGTATTTT. It translates to CASSEQGTDTQYF.

V and J are TRBV9 and TRBJ2-2; 7 bases are shared with TRBD2. The CDR3 consists of 16 residues. Trimming removed 2 bases from V and 0 bases from J; junction bases left unmatched: 4. CDR1 SGDLS and CDR2 YYNGEE come from the germline V gene. CDR3 region: CASSVASGANTGELFF. The DNA of the CDR3 is TGTGCCAGCAGCGTCGCCAGCGGGGCGAACACCGGGGAGCTGTTTTTT.

This chain joins TRBV6-5 and TRBJ2-1; the D gene is possibly TRBD2 (6 bases). The germline V and J ends were trimmed by 0 bases and 3 bases, with 9 bases remaining between them. In germline, CDR1 is MNHEY, CDR2 SVGAGI. CDR3 size: 15 residues. This CDR3 reads CASSYSHGGYNEQFF. The CDR3 DNA reads as TGTGCCAGCAGTTACTCTCACGGGGGCTACAATGAGCAGTTCTTC.

The chain combines TRBV6-6 with TRBJ1-1; D is unclear. CDR1 MNHNY and CDR2 SVGAGI come from the germline V gene (reference sequence). The CDR3 has 15 amino acids. Trimming removed 0 bases at V and 1 base at J, with 9 bases between. CDR3 amino acids: CASSYSPDRNTEAFF. CDR3 DNA: TGTGCCAGCAGTTACTCGCCTGATAGGAACACTGAAGCTTTCTTT.

The V and J genes are TRBV9 and TRBJ2-5; 9 bases are shared with TRBD1. Germline assignment: CDR1 SGDLS and CDR2 YYNGEE. The CDR3 has 15 amino acids. The V and J ends lost 0 bases and 5 bases, in that order; junction bases with no gene match: 5. The CDR3 protein is CASSVETGGRETQYF. CDR3 nucleotides: TGTGCCAGCAGCGTAGAGACAGGGGGACGGGAGACCCAGTACTTC.

J is TRBJ1-3 and V is TRBV6-1, with TRBD1 as a possible D gene (5 bases). The V and J ends lost 2 bases and 2 bases respectively, with 13 bases between them. Germline values: CDR1 MNHNS, CDR2 SASEGT. The CDR3 extends over 16 amino acids. The CDR3 region is CASSEYSRAPGNTIYF. CDR3 sequence (DNA): TGTGCCAGCAGTGAATATAGCAGGGCCCCTGGAAACACCATATATTTT.

This rearrangement joins TRBV19 to TRBJ1-4, with D perhaps TRBD1 (6 bases). This CDR3 comprises 15 residues. V shed 5 bases and J shed 4 bases, with 14 bases lying between them. Looked up from germline, CDR1 is LNHDA and CDR2 is SQIVND (reference sequence). In DNA, the CDR3 is TGTGCCAGTAGTGTCGGACAGTCAAGTAATGAAAAACTGTTTTTT. It codes for CASSVGQSSNEKLFF.

The chain joins TRBV19 to TRBJ1-2, with 7 bases fitting TRBD1. V shed 3 bases and J 8 bases; nucleotides not matched to a gene: 15. Germline V lookup: CDR1 LNHDA, CDR2 SQIVND (reference sequence). CDR3 length: 16 residues. Here the CDR3 DNA reads TGTGCCAGTAGTATTCCTCCCGTAGTAGGGGGCGTCGGCTACACCTTC. Amino acid sequence: CASSIPPVVGGVGYTF.

The V call is TRBV4-1, the J call TRBJ1-2; TRBD1 is a possible D gene (6 bases). This CDR3 contains 14 residues. The ends were cut back, 4 bases at V and 2 bases at J, with 11 bases in the middle. Germline assignment: CDR1 MGHRA and CDR2 YSYEKL. As DNA, the CDR3 is TGCGCCAGCAGCCCGGGACACAGCAACTATGGCTACACCTTC. This sequence encodes CASSPGHSNYGYTF.

About this clone: Other DNA sequences in the same sample also yield this CDR3. The gene calls are TRBV7-2 and TRBJ2-5; 11 bases match TRBD1. The CDR3 has 14 amino acids. Germline values: CDR1 SGHTA, CDR2 FQGNSA. The V and J ends lost 4 bases and 4 bases, in that order; junction bases with no gene match: 2. The CDR3 is CASSSGQGGETQYF. The CDR3 nucleotides read TGTGCCAGCAGCTCGGGACAGGGGGGAGAGACCCAGTACTTC.